Listed below are T cell receptor beta chains from one sample, sequenced in a study of T cells in Graves' hyperthyroidism and ophthalmopathy. From the multiplex PCR reads, TCRdb called clonotypes with MiXCR, one entry per CDR3 protein. The repertoire includes 450,000 to 650,000 distinct CDR3 sequences, over 12% of them detected once, and more than 6% sits in the top ten. Sequencing used blood. These receptors came from a woman between 18 and 29 years old with Graves' ophthalmopathy. Each CDR3 is given with its conserved first and last residue. A D gene is named only where the DNA matches it firmly. Size is omitted from some rows. Given values are once, few, many or a class for expanded clones.

>TRBV6-1|TRBJ2-5|NA|NA
TGTGCCAGCAGACACCCTTCCAGAGAGACCCAGTACTTC
CASRHPSRETQYF
>TRBV7-2|TRBJ2-7|few|TRBD2
TGTGCCAGCAGCCAGGGGGGACTAGCGGCCTACAAGCAGTACTTC
CASSQGGLAAYKQYF
>TRBV10-3|TRBJ2-7|many|NA
TGTGCCATCAGTGCGGCGACCCGGGACACCAGGAGCGAGCAGTACTTC
CAISAATRDTRSEQYF
>TRBV2|TRBJ2-1|many|TRBD1
TGTGCCAGTGAGACAGGGGACAATGAGCAGTTCTTC
CASETGDNEQFF
>TRBV25-1|TRBJ2-5|many|NA
TGTGCCAGCAGTGAATTAGGACAGCAAGAGACCCAGTACTTC
CASSELGQQETQYF
>TRBV19|TRBJ2-7|NA|TRBD1
TGTGCCAGTAGTAAATACCGGGACAGGGGGCTCCACGAGCAGTACTTC
CASSKYRDRGLHEQYF
>TRBV6-1|TRBJ1-5|few|TRBD1
TGTGCCAGCAGTCCCACAGGGGGCGGGGGGTATAGCAATCAGCCCCAGCATTTT
CASSPTGGGGYSNQPQHF
>TRBV12-3/TRBV12-4|TRBJ1-1|many|NA
TGTGCCAGCAGTTTAGTCGCCAGGAAAGAAGCTTTCTTT
CASSLVARKEAFF
>TRBV6-1|TRBJ2-1|NA|TRBD2
TGTGCCAGCACGGTAATAGCGGGAGGCAATGAGCAGTTCTTC
CASTVIAGGNEQFF
>TRBV20-1|TRBJ2-7|NA|NA
TGCAGTGGGGTCGGGGAGGCGTCCTACGAGCAGTACTTC
CSGVGEASYEQYF
>TRBV7-2|TRBJ1-1|many|NA
TGTGCCAGCTGCCGGGACAAGAACACTGAAGCTTTCTTT
CASCRDKNTEAFF
>TRBV20-1|TRBJ2-1|many|TRBD2
TGCAGTGCTAGCCCAGTGGCGGGAGGGGTCAATGAGCAGTTCTTC
CSASPVAGGVNEQFF
>TRBV24-1|TRBJ2-5|many|NA
TGTGCCACCAGTGATCGGGGTTGGAAAGAGACCCAGTACTTC
CATSDRGWKETQYF
>TRBV4-1|TRBJ1-4|many|NA
TGCGCCAGCAGCCAAGATGGGCCGACAGAGGAAAAACTGTTTTTT
CASSQDGPTEEKLFF
>TRBV15|TRBJ2-7|few|NA
TGTGCCACCAGCAGAGCGGCTAGCGAGCCCTACGAGCAGTACTTC
CATSRAASEPYEQYF
>TRBV12-3/TRBV12-4|TRBJ2-7|many|TRBD1
TGTGCCAGCAGTTGGACAGGGAGCTCCTACGAGCAGTACTTC
CASSWTGSSYEQYF
>TRBV20-1|TRBJ2-5|many|NA
TGCAGTGGGATTTTTGCGGAGACCCAGTACTTC
CSGIFAETQYF
>TRBV19|TRBJ1-5|NA|NA
TGTGCCAGTAGTATAGTGCGGGGCGGCAATCAGCCCCAGCATTTT
CASSIVRGGNQPQHF
>TRBV2|TRBJ2-3|few|NA
TGTGCCAGCAGTGTAGTAGCGGCCAGCACAGATACGCAGTATTTT
CASSVVAASTDTQYF
>TRBV5-6|TRBJ2-5|NA|NA
TGTGCCAGCAGCTTAGACATGGATTTGTATCAGTACTTC
CASSLDMDLYQYF
>TRBV20-1|TRBJ1-1|many|NA
TGCAGTGCCATACGACTCTTGAACACTGAAGCTTTCTTT
CSAIRLLNTEAFF
>TRBV11-2|TRBJ2-7|many|NA
TGTGCCAGCAGCTTTAAGCGCGACGGCTACGAGCAGTACTTC
CASSFKRDGYEQYF
>TRBV27|TRBJ2-1|many|TRBD2
TGTGCCAGCAGTTTATTGCGGACTAGGGGTTACAATGAGCAGTTCTTC
CASSLLRTRGYNEQFF
>TRBV20-1|TRBJ1-2|few|NA
TGCAGTGCTGGTGGTCAGGGCGATGGCTACACCTTC
CSAGGQGDGYTF